These 10 T cell receptor beta chains originate from one sample sequenced in a study of long-term antiretroviral therapy in people with HIV. Researchers report immunoSEQ v3.0 was run at survey level. This table comes from immunoSEQ multiplex PCR, and its TCRdb copy is limited to in-frame clones, with some not included. The sample holds about 33,000 clones, almost 97% seen once. The material sequenced was unsorted PBMCs, taken 6.9 years after starting antiretroviral therapy. The receptors come from a man aged 25 to 45 with HIV.

This clone was seen once. The genes are TRBV2 and TRBJ1-2; 7 bases map to TRBD1. With 1 base clipped from V and 4 bases from J, the junction kept 12 bases outside the gene matches. CDR1 is SNHLY, CDR2 FYNNEI, per germline. The CDR3 extends over 17 amino acids. CDR3 sequence reads: CASSEVPRQGRLYGYTF. CDR3 in DNA: TGTGCCAGCAGTGAAGTTCCTAGACAGGGCCGTCTCTATGGCTACACCTTC.

CDR3 in DNA: TGTGCCAGCAGCCAAGATTCAGCGGGCGAGCAGTACTTC. Its protein is CASSQDSAGEQYF. V is TRBV4-2 and J is TRBJ2-7, with a weak D call TRBD2 (6 bases). This CDR3 spans 13 amino acids. The V and J ends lost 0 bases and 6 bases respectively, with 9 bases between them. Germline V gives CDR1 LGHNA, CDR2 YNFKEQ.

V and J are TRBV2 and TRBJ2-3; D gene uncertain. V lost 5 bases to trimming and J lost 2 bases, with 5 bases between them. Per the germline V gene, CDR1 is SNHLY and CDR2 is FYNNEI. This CDR3 spans 12 amino acids. CDR3: CASSFSTDTQYF. CDR3 bases: TGTGCCAGCAGTTTTTCCACAGATACGCAGTATTTT.

The chain joins TRBV7-9 to TRBJ1-3; D is unresolved. The germline V gene has CDR1 SEHNR and CDR2 FQNEAQ (reference sequence). With 5 bases removed from V and 3 bases from J, the gap between germline ends came to 14 bases. The CDR3 is made up of 15 amino acids. This CDR3 reads CASSPPQGLGNTIYF. For the CDR3, the DNA is TGTGCCAGCAGCCCACCGCAAGGTCTTGGAAACACCATATATTTT.

This rearrangement joins TRBV19 to TRBJ1-2; D ambiguous. Germline CDR1 reads LNHDA; CDR2 reads SQIVND (reference sequence). CDR3 size: 14 residues. V was pared by 3 bases and J by 4 bases, with 12 bases between. CDR3 loop: CASSISGRRYGYTF. The CDR3 DNA reads TGTGCCAGTAGTATTAGCGGCAGACGCTATGGCTACACCTTC.

The chain couples TRBV15 to TRBJ2-5, with D unclear. The CDR3 has 15 residues. Germline V lookup: CDR1 LNHNV, CDR2 YYDKDF (reference sequence). Between the trimmed V and J ends, which lost 4 bases and 1 base, there was a span of 13 bases. The CDR3 sequence: CATSTLGQLQETQYF. CDR3 nucleotide sequence: TGTGCCACCAGCACCCTCGGGCAGCTCCAAGAGACCCAGTACTTC.

The chain carries TRBV19 and TRBJ2-1, with D possibly TRBD1 on 7 matching bases. The germline V gene has CDR1 LNHDA and CDR2 SQIVND (reference sequence). The germline V and J ends were trimmed by 5 bases and 3 bases, with 17 bases remaining between them. CDR3 length equals 16 residues. CDR3: CASSFSGGQIYNEQFF. The CDR3 nucleotides read TGTGCCAGTAGTTTTTCCGGGGGACAGATCTACAATGAGCAGTTCTTC.

On this clone itself: A read error may produce the germline difference seen at one junction end. The chain is built from TRBV7-7 and TRBJ2-5; tentatively, D is TRBD1 (5 bases). The CDR3 consists of 13 residues. CDR1 is SSHAT, CDR2 FNYEAQ, per germline (reference sequence). This CDR3 is CASSARTRGTQYF. CDR3 nucleotides: TGTGCTAGCAGCGCACGAACAAGGGGGACCCAGTACTTC.

This clone appeared a single time. The chain joins TRBV10-3 to TRBJ1-6; 9 nucleotides line up with TRBD1. V was pared by 11 bases and J by 6 bases, with 5 bases of the junction left unmatched. From germline, CDR1 is ENHRY and CDR2 SYGVKD. This CDR3 comprises 13 residues. CDR3 protein: CAAQGQGNSPLHF. CDR3 coding DNA: TGTGCCGCCCAGGGACAGGGTAATTCACCCCTCCACTTT.

The rearrangement joins TRBV2 to TRBJ2-7; possibly TRBD2 for D (6 bases). CDR1 and CDR2 (germline): SNHLY, FYNNEI. Trimming shortened V by 6 bases and J by 3 bases, and 18 bases separated the two germline ends. The CDR3 consists of 15 residues. CDR3: CASREGPVSGYEQYF. CDR3 nucleotides: TGTGCCAGCAGGGAGGGCCCTGTTAGCGGCTACGAGCAGTACTTC.